The next 10 T cell receptor beta chains were all read from a single sample in a study of T-cell reconstitution after alpha-beta-depleted transplantation in children. For TCRbeta, the library was prepared with unique molecular identifiers. Via MiXCR, TCRdb re-called the PCR reads, giving one row per CDR3 protein. Of 480,000 or so distinct CDR3 sequences listed, 10% to 13% are singletons. This sample comprised PBMCs, obtained before TCRalphabeta/CD19-depleted stem cell transplant. These TCRs come from a child aged 2 to 15 with inherited bone marrow failure, due to receive a stem cell transplant.

In this sample, this clonotype turned up many times. This chain links TRBV7-9 with TRBJ2-7; 11 bases fit TRBD1. J gave up 0 bases and V 4 bases, and 2 bases lay outside the gene matches. The CDR3 runs to 15 residues. CDR1 and CDR2 (germline): SEHNR, FQNEAQ (reference sequence). The CDR3 spells CASSWDRGFSYEQYF. The CDR3 nucleotides are TGTGCCAGCAGCTGGGACAGGGGGTTCTCCTACGAGCAGTACTTC.

J is TRBJ2-5 and V is TRBV11-1; 9 bases align to TRBD2. Germline V gives CDR1 SGHAT, CDR2 FQDESV (reference sequence). This CDR3 comprises 14 residues. V shed 5 bases and J 5 bases; nucleotides not matched to a gene: 6. CDR3 in DNA: TGTGCCAGCAGCGTTAGCGGGAGCCGCGAGACCCAGTACTTC. Amino acid sequence: CASSVSGSRETQYF.

With respect to this clonotype: A read error may account for a junction end that differs from germline. The chain links TRBV20-1 to TRBJ2-1, with D possibly matching TRBD2 (7 bases). CDR1 and CDR2 from the germline V gene are DFQATT and SNEGSKA (reference sequence). This CDR3 is built from 15 residues. The CDR3 DNA is TGCAGTTCTAGAGGGAGGGGGTTTGGCGCGCTTTTGGGGTTCTTC. Translation: CSSRGRGFGALLGFF.

This clonotype has a count of ten or more. The chain uses TRBV6-1 and TRBJ2-5, with D perhaps being TRBD1 or TRBD2 (5 bases each). The CDR3 consists of 16 residues. CDR1 and CDR2 from the germline V gene are MNHNS and SASEGT. Trimming removed 9 bases from V and 0 bases from J, with 20 bases in between. The CDR3 sequence: CASGQLEVRDQETQYF. The CDR3 DNA follows: TGTGCCAGTGGCCAGCTGGAGGTCAGGGACCAAGAGACCCAGTACTTC.

The CDR3, as DNA: TGTGCCAGCAGCCGGACTATCGCCCCCTACAATGAGCAGTTCTTC. Translated, it gives CASSRTIAPYNEQFF. The chain joins TRBV5-5 to TRBJ2-1; a weak D match, TRBD2 (6 bases). Germline V gene lookup returns CDR1 SGHKS and CDR2 YYEKEE (reference sequence). The V end lost 4 bases, the J end lost 2 bases, and 13 bases lay between the germline ends. This CDR3 spans 15 amino acids.

This clonotype was seen repeatedly, ten times or more. The genes are TRBV20-1 and TRBJ2-1; 11 bases align to TRBD2. The germline gives CDR1 DFQATT, CDR2 SNEGSKA (reference sequence). The trim removed 0 bases at V and 0 bases at J, leaving 7 bases unmatched. This CDR3 has 18 amino acids. The CDR3 DNA follows: TGCAGTGCTAGAGATCCTAGCGGGAGGACCAGCTCCTACAATGAGCAGTTCTTC. This sequence encodes CSARDPSGRTSSYNEQFF.

This rearrangement joins TRBV6-2 or TRBV6-3 to TRBJ2-5; D unresolved. Looked up from germline, CDR1 is MNHEY and CDR2 is SVGEGT. V gave up 6 bases and J gave up 5 bases, with 16 bases separating them. The CDR3 length is 14 residues. CDR3 sequence: CASRITPIVETQYF. CDR3 coding DNA: TGTGCCAGCAGAATCACCCCTATTGTGGAGACCCAGTACTTC.

Many counts were recorded for this clonotype. V is TRBV21-1 and J is TRBJ2-3; the table's D call of TRBD2 was not tested on the DNA. TRBV21-1 is a listed pseudogene. This CDR3 is built from 16 residues. The CDR3 spells CASSTVAGASTDTQYF. Here the CDR3 DNA reads TGTGCCAGCAGCACCGTAGCGGGGGCCAGCACAGATACGCAGTATTTT.

This clonotype was observed many times. V gene TRBV20-1 combines with J gene TRBJ1-2; 11 positions match TRBD1. J was trimmed by 8 bases and V by 6 bases; bases with no gene match: 5. This CDR3 comprises 12 residues. Germline-derived CDR1 and CDR2 are DFQATT and SNEGSKA (reference sequence). CDR3 nucleotide sequence: TGCAGTGCGTTGGGACAGGGGGAAGGCTACACCTTC. As protein: CSALGQGEGYTF.

In its sample, this clonotype was seen many times. The chain carries TRBV6-2 or TRBV6-3 and TRBJ2-6, with 12 bases fitting TRBD1. After removal of 2 bases from V and 2 bases from J, the junction contained 7 bases not matched to a gene. CDR1 and CDR2 from the germline V gene are MNHEY and SVGEGT. CDR3 length equals 19 residues. As DNA, the CDR3 is TGTGCCAGCAGTTACCAACGGGACAGGGGGCCTACTGGGGCCAACGTCCTGACTTTC. Translating it yields CASSYQRDRGPTGANVLTF.